These 10 T cell receptor beta chains originate from one sample sequenced in a study of monozygotic twins with inflammatory bowel disease. Following a re-call of the 5' RACE reads, TCRdb has one entry per CDR3 protein and lacks DNA. This sample's clone table lists some 210,000 distinct CDR3 sequences. Sequencing was done on a sample of blood. The receptors were gathered from a human donor with ulcerative colitis or Crohn's disease, or a healthy co-twin of an affected twin (not recorded which).

This chain connects TRBV7-6 to TRBJ2-2; TCRdb's D call of TRBD1 is untestable without DNA. Germline V CDR1 and CDR2: SGHVS, FNYEAQ. The CDR3 covers 17 residues. CDR3 sequence: CASSLEVRGHDTGELFF.

The CDR3 spells CASSSPGEPNQPQHF. The chain carries TRBV19 and TRBJ1-5; TCRdb selects TRBD1, and the lack of DNA leaves this call unchecked. Germline V gene lookup returns CDR1 LNHDA and CDR2 SQIVND (reference sequence). CDR3 size: 15 residues. Together with reference TRBV19 and TRBJ1-5, the CDR3 gives the full variable domain: DGGITQSPKYLFRKEGQNVTLSCEQNLNHDAMYWYRQDPGQGLRLIYYSQIVNDFQKGDIAEGYSVSREKKESFPLTVTSAQKNPTAFYLCASSSPGEPNQPQHFGDGTRLSIL.

V is TRBV7-2 and J is TRBJ2-5; the D call of TRBD1 rests on TCRdb alone, since no DNA is present to check it. From germline, CDR1 is SGHTA and CDR2 FQGNSA. The CDR3 totals 15 residues. The CDR3 sequence: CASSALTRGRGTQYF.

V usage is TRBV6-6 and J usage is TRBJ1-1; the D call from TCRdb, TRBD1, cannot be confirmed without DNA. CDR1 is MNHNY and CDR2 is SVGAGI in the germline V gene (reference sequence). The CDR3 is 14 amino acids. CDR3 sequence: CASSYRDRRSEAFF.

This sequence joins TRBV5-1 and TRBJ1-2. Germline CDR1 reads SGHRS; CDR2 reads YFSETQ. The CDR3 sequence is 12 residues long. The chain's CDR3 is CASSPRFYGYTF. Filled out from reference TRBV5-1 and TRBJ1-2, the complete variable domain reads KAGVTQTPRYLIKTRGQQVTLSCSPISGHRSVSWYQQTPGQGLQFLFEYFSETQRNKGNFPGRFSGRQFSNSRSEMNVSTLELGDSALYLCASSPRFYGYTFGSGTRLTVV.

V is TRBV6-5 and J is TRBJ1-1. The CDR3 contains 13 residues. CDR1 and CDR2 from the germline V gene are MNHEY and SVGAGI. This chain's CDR3 is CASSYRESTEAFF.

J is TRBJ2-5 and V is TRBV11-3; TCRdb's assignment of TRBD1 cannot be checked, as there is no DNA. CDR1 SGHNT and CDR2 YENEEA come from the germline V gene. CDR3 size: 17 residues. The CDR3 protein is CASSLGVLRGTQETQYF.

The V call is TRBV9, the J call TRBJ2-1; TCRdb indicates TRBD2, and absent DNA this call remains unverified. CDR3 size: 15 residues. In germline, CDR1 is SGDLS, CDR2 YYNGEE. CDR3: CASSLQLAGGHEQFF.

This chain uses TRBV6-2 or TRBV6-3 with TRBJ1-5; TCRdb selects TRBD1, and the lack of DNA leaves this call unchecked. Looked up from germline, CDR1 is MNHEY and CDR2 is SVGEGT. The CDR3 is 22 amino acids. The CDR3 reads CASSPSGAKASFSGSINQPQHF.

The V call is TRBV6-5, the J call TRBJ2-7; TCRdb names TRBD1, which stays unverified in the absence of DNA. Germline values: CDR1 MNHEY, CDR2 SVGAGI. The CDR3 runs to 14 residues. This CDR3 reads CASRWDRGAYEQYF.